Here is one TCR beta chain with its context. Its antigen remains unknown. Only in-frame clones appear in the TCRdb table, and some are missing; sequencing was by immunoSEQ multiplex PCR. The sample shows almost 50,000 clones, around 80% of them seen only once. The sample is drawn from a study of OX40 agonist ivuxolimab in advanced cancers. For the study at large: Intravenous ivuxolimab at 0.01 to 10 mg/kg was given to patients every 2 weeks.

If patients had autoimmune disease history or systemic immunosuppression, they were excluded. The study sampled blood at baseline, cycle 4 day 1, and cycle 7 day 1. Whole-study results and caveats: Relatively little clonal expansion, among the lowest observed, appeared in partial responders at 0.1-3.0 mg/kg.

The germline V gene has CDR1 SGHTA and CDR2 FQGNSA. CDR3 size: 17 residues. After removal of 0 bases from V and 2 bases from J, the junction contained 5 bases not matched to a gene. The rearrangement joins TRBV7-2 to TRBJ2-1; 9 nucleotides agree with TRBD2. The receptor's source is an adult with an advanced solid tumor such as melanoma, head and neck, liver or kidney cancer. The material sequenced was CD4+ or CD8+ T cells sorted from blood, taken in a trial of the OX40 agonist ivuxolimab. DNA for the CDR3: TGTGCCAGCAGCTTAGCCCCTAGCGGGGCTGCCTACAATGAGCAGTTCTTC. This sequence encodes CASSLAPSGAAYNEQFF.